Sequencing of this T cell receptor (beta chain) was carried out in a study of cytomegalovirus exposure and HLA in healthy donors. TCRdb's table, derived via immunoSEQ multiplex PCR, lists solely in-frame clones and lacks some. The sample yields under 250,000 clones, approximately 87% seen once. Trimming took 5 bases from V and 3 from J; bases not matched to a gene: 8. The CDR3 has 16 residues. From germline, CDR1 is SGHVS and CDR2 FNYEAQ. The clonotype originates from a man aged 18 to 30 in good health and CMV-seronegative. Sequencing was done on a sample of PBMCs. V gene TRBV7-6 combines with J gene TRBJ2-2, with 8 positions matching TRBD1. CDR3 sequence reads: CASSPWTGFDTGELFF. The CDR3 DNA follows: TGTGCCAGCAGCCCCTGGACAGGGTTCGACACCGGGGAGCTGTTTTTT.